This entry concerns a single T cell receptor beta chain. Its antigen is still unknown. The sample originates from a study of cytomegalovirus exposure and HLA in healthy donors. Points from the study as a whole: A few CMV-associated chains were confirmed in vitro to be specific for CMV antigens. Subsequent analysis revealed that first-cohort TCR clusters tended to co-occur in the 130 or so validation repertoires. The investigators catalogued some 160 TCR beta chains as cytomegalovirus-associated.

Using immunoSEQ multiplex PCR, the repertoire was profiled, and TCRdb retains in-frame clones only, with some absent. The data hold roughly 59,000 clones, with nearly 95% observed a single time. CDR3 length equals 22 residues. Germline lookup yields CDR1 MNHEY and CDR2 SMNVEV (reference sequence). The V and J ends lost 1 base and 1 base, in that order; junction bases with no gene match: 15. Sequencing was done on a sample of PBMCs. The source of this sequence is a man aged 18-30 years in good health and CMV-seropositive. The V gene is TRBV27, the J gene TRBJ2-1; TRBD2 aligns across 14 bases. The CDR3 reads CASSLFGTSGSASAGSYNEQFF. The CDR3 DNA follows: TGTGCCAGCAGTTTATTCGGGACTAGCGGGAGTGCCAGCGCTGGGTCCTACAATGAGCAGTTCTTC.